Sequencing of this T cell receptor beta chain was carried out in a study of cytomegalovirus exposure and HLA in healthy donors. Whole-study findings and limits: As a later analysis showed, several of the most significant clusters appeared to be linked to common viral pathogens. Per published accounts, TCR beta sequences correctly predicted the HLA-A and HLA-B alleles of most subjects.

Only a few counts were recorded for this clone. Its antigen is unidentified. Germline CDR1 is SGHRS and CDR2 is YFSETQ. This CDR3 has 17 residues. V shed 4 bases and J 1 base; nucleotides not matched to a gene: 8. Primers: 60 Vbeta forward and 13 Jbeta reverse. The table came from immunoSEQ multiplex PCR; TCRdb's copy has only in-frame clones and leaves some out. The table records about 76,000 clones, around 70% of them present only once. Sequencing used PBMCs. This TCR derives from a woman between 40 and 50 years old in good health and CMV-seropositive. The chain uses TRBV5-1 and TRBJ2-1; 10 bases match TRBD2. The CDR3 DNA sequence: TGCGCCAGCAGCCTGACTTCAGCGGGAGGGTCCTACAATGAGCAGTTCTTC. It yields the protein CASSLTSAGGSYNEQFF.